This paragraph reports one T cell receptor beta chain. Antigen: not known. V lost 2 bases to trimming and J lost 9 bases; unmatched junction nucleotides: 14. The CDR3 is made up of 15 amino acids. The germline CDR1 and CDR2 sequences are SGHRS and YFSETQ. 13 Jbeta primers and 60 Vbeta primers were used for the PCR. The assay was immunoSEQ multiplex PCR, and TCRdb's table has in-frame clones only and misses some. The table records 110,000 or so clones, over 65% of them present only once. The source of the sample is a study of cytomegalovirus exposure and HLA in healthy donors. Study outcomes and limitations: When analyzed later, the rates of TCR association showed variation by HLA locus, with DRB1 the most and HLA-C the fewest. In an earlier analysis, about 90% or about 30%: the productive usage of most TCR beta V segments. A later analysis reportedly found fewer N-insertions in an Asian-associated ancestry cluster than the roughly 670-donor mean. Accurate predictions that matched the HLA-A and HLA-B alleles of most subjects were reportedly made from TCR beta sequences.

The sample comprised PBMCs. The sequence came from a woman aged 35 to 49 in good health and CMV-seropositive. This sequence joins TRBV5-1 and TRBJ2-7; 7 bases match TRBD2. This CDR3 is CASSFGGDAAQGQYF. In DNA, the CDR3 is TGCGCCAGCAGCTTTGGGGGGGACGCGGCCCAAGGGCAGTACTTC.